A single sample gave rise to the 29 T cell receptor beta chains below, sequenced in a study of T cells in Graves' hyperthyroidism and ophthalmopathy. TCR beta CDR3 sequences were amplified from RNA transcripts. RT-PCR in the first round (using the HTBI primer set) targeted the TCR CDR3. TCRdb re-called the multiplex PCR reads with MiXCR, one entry per CDR3 protein. This table holds 700,000 or so distinct CDR3 sequences, about 14% found once. The sample taken for sequencing was blood. Every receptor here comes from a woman aged 45-65 years with Graves' ophthalmopathy.

This clonotype occurred a few times. V gene TRBV29-1 combines with J gene TRBJ2-5, with D possibly matching TRBD1 (6 bases). Germline V gene data show CDR1 as SQVTM and CDR2 as ANQGSEA. V lost 4 bases and J 1 base, leaving 13 bases between the germline ends. CDR3 length equals 14 residues. Here the CDR3 DNA reads TGCAGCGTTGCCCATACAGGGAGCCAAGAGACCCAGTACTTC. This gives the protein CSVAHTGSQETQYF. The full variable domain, rest sourced from reference TRBV29-1 and TRBJ2-5, is SAVISQKPSRDICQRGTSLTIQCQVDSQVTMMFWYRQQPGQSLTLIATANQGSEATYESGFVIDKFPISRPNLTFSTLTVSNMSPEDSSIYLCSVAHTGSQETQYFGPGTRLLVL.

This clonotype was observed a few times. The genes are TRBV2 and TRBJ1-1; a possible D gene is TRBD1 (5 bases). Trimming removed 6 bases from V and 7 bases from J, with 15 bases in between. Germline lookup yields CDR1 SNHLY and CDR2 FYNNEI. The CDR3 spans 13 residues. CDR3 coding DNA: TGTGCCAGCAGGACAAGAGGGGCCGTTGAAGCTTTCTTT. It encodes CASRTRGAVEAFF.

In this sample, this clonotype turned up a few times. CDR3 DNA sequence: TGTGCCACCAGTTGGCCCGGCGGCGAGCAGTTCTTC. It codes for CATSWPGGEQFF. The rearrangement joins TRBV24-1 to TRBJ2-1; the D is unclear. The germline CDR1 and CDR2 sequences are KGHDR and SFDVKD. Trimming took off 6 bases at V and 10 bases at J, with 12 bases between the two ends. This CDR3 is built from 12 residues.

In this sample, this clonotype turned up many times. This sequence joins TRBV3-1 and TRBJ1-6; no clear D. CDR3 length: 14 amino acids. The germline V gene encodes CDR1 LGHDT and CDR2 YNNKEL (reference sequence). The V gene lost 4 bases and the J gene lost 8 bases, with 12 bases spanning the gap. DNA of the CDR3: TGTGCCAGCAGCCCCCCGCGAAGCTATTCACCCCTCCACTTT. Its translation: CASSPPRSYSPLHF.

This clonotype was counted at least ten times. The V and J genes are TRBV20-1 and TRBJ2-1; TRBD2 agrees at 9 bases. From germline, CDR1 is DFQATT and CDR2 SNEGSKA (reference sequence). V was pared by 3 bases and J by 7 bases, with 7 bases of the junction left unmatched. The CDR3 contains 14 residues. CDR3 in DNA: TGCAGTGCTAGTTTTAGCGGGAGCGGGAATGAGCAGTTCTTC. Amino acids: CSASFSGSGNEQFF.

There are many counts of this clonotype. The chain links TRBV5-1 to TRBJ2-7, with 7 positions matching TRBD2. Germline V gene sequence: CDR1 SGHRS, CDR2 YFSETQ. Trimming took 4 bases from V and 5 from J; bases not matched to a gene: 6. The CDR3 is 13 residues long. The CDR3 coding sequence is TGCGCCAGCAGCGGTGGCGGGAGCCACGAGCAGTACTTC. It yields the protein CASSGGGSHEQYF.

The rearrangement joins TRBV7-9 to TRBJ2-1; TRBD2 agrees at 13 bases. V lost 4 bases to trimming and J lost 7 bases; unmatched junction nucleotides: 10. The CDR3 contains 17 residues. Germline V gene data show CDR1 as SEHNR and CDR2 as FQNEAQ (reference sequence). The CDR3 is CASSSKLLAGGRNEQFF. For the CDR3, the DNA is TGTGCCAGCAGCTCCAAACTACTAGCGGGAGGGAGGAATGAGCAGTTCTTC.

The chain combines TRBV6-1 with TRBJ2-7; the D gene is possibly TRBD2 (6 bases). V lost 5 bases and J 1 base, leaving 12 bases between the germline ends. CDR3 length: 14 residues. Germline V gene lookup returns CDR1 MNHNS and CDR2 SASEGT. For the CDR3, the DNA is TGTGCCAGCAGTTTAATGGGACTTTCCTACGAGCAGTACTTC. Encoded protein: CASSLMGLSYEQYF.

The chain recombines TRBV3-1 with TRBJ2-1; TRBD1 aligns across 10 bases. V gave up 8 bases and J gave up 5 bases; unmatched junction bases: 18. CDR1 is LGHDT and CDR2 is YNNKEL in the germline V gene (reference sequence). The CDR3 extends over 18 amino acids. The CDR3 reads CASCLRDRGPLPNNEQFF. CDR3 DNA sequence: TGTGCCAGCTGCCTCCGGGACAGGGGCCCTCTGCCGAACAATGAGCAGTTCTTC.

This clonotype was counted between two and nine times. V usage is TRBV15 and J usage is TRBJ2-1, with D perhaps TRBD2 (6 bases). V dropped 3 bases and J dropped 8 bases, with 14 bases sitting between them. The germline CDR1 and CDR2 sequences are LNHNV and YYDKDF (reference sequence). This CDR3 is built from 14 residues. CDR3: CATSRALGGDEQFF. The DNA of the CDR3 is TGTGCCACCAGCAGGGCTCTAGGAGGGGATGAGCAGTTCTTC. Filled out from reference TRBV15 and TRBJ2-1, the complete variable domain reads DAMVIQNPRYQVTQFGKPVTLSCSQTLNHNVMYWYQQKSSQAPKLLFHYYDKDFNNEADTPDNFQSRRPNTSFCFLDIRSPGLGDTAMYLCATSRALGGDEQFFGPGTRLTVL.

V usage is TRBV5-4 and J usage is TRBJ2-2; a possible D gene is TRBD2 (5 bases). This CDR3 spans 14 amino acids. Germline V gene data show CDR1 as SGHNT and CDR2 as YYREEE (reference sequence). Trimming took 4 bases from V and 2 from J, leaving 9 bases between them. The CDR3 sequence: CASSTGLNTGELFF. The CDR3 DNA reads as TGTGCCAGCAGCACCGGACTTAACACCGGGGAGCTGTTTTTT.

This clonotype was detected a few times. The gene calls are TRBV10-2 and TRBJ2-3; 9 nucleotides agree with TRBD2. There are 15 residues in the CDR3. The ends lost 3 bases at V and 4 bases at J; junction bases unmatched: 5. CDR1 and CDR2 from the germline V gene are WSHSY and SAAADI. CDR3 DNA sequence: TGCGCCAGCAGTGACGGGACTAGCATATCAGATACGCAGTATTTT. Translated, it gives CASSDGTSISDTQYF.

There are a few counts of this clonotype. V is TRBV19 and J is TRBJ2-3, with a weak D call TRBD2 (6 bases). V lost 3 bases, J lost 2 bases, and 9 bases lay in between. The CDR3 extends over 14 amino acids. Germline assignment: CDR1 LNHDA and CDR2 SQIVND (reference sequence). The CDR3 reads CASSMTRFTDTQYF. The CDR3 nucleotides are TGTGCCAGTAGTATGACTAGGTTCACAGATACGCAGTATTTT. Full variable domain (missing parts from reference TRBV19 and TRBJ2-3): DGGITQSPKYLFRKEGQNVTLSCEQNLNHDAMYWYRQDPGQGLRLIYYSQIVNDFQKGDIAEGYSVSREKKESFPLTVTSAQKNPTAFYLCASSMTRFTDTQYFGPGTRLTVL.

This clonotype has ten or more counts. The rearrangement uses TRBV4-3 and TRBJ2-3, with D perhaps assigned TRBD1 or TRBD2 (5 bases each). Germline CDR1 is LGHNA and CDR2 is YSLEER. The CDR3 contains 16 residues. Trimming pared 0 bases from V and 4 bases from J, leaving 14 bases between. The CDR3 loop is CASSQDLGVRADTQYF. In DNA, the CDR3 is TGCGCCAGCAGCCAAGATTTGGGGGTTCGTGCAGATACGCAGTATTTT.

The V and J genes are TRBV19 and TRBJ2-1; D may be TRBD2 (6 bases). The germline V gene encodes CDR1 LNHDA and CDR2 SQIVND (reference sequence). The CDR3 extends over 11 amino acids. Deletions cut 9 bases from V and 9 bases from J, with 12 bases between. DNA for the CDR3: TGTGCCAGCTGGAGTAGCGGTGAGCAGTTCTTC. Amino acid sequence: CASWSSGEQFF.

V usage is TRBV25-1 and J usage is TRBJ2-5, with 8 bases fitting TRBD1. The CDR3 is made up of 15 amino acids. The V segment lost 1 base and the J segment 4 bases; nucleotides outside the gene matches: 5. The germline gives CDR1 MGHDK, CDR2 SYGVNS. The CDR3 is CASSEWRTGRETQYF. In nucleotides, the CDR3 is TGTGCCAGCAGTGAATGGCGGACAGGGAGAGAGACCCAGTACTTC. Full variable domain (rest looked up from reference TRBV25-1 and TRBJ2-5): EADIYQTPRYLVIGTGKKITLECSQTMGHDKMYWYQQDPGMELHLIHYSYGVNSTEKGDLSSESTVSRIRTEHFPLTLESARPSHTSQYLCASSEWRTGRETQYFGPGTRLLVL.

This clonotype appeared a few times. The J gene is TRBJ2-5, the V gene TRBV7-2, with D perhaps TRBD1 or TRBD2 (5 bases each). V lost 1 base to trimming and J lost 1 base, with 10 bases between them. The CDR3 length is 15 residues. CDR1 is SGHTA and CDR2 is FQGNSA in the germline V gene. CDR3 DNA: TGTGCCAGCAGCTTAGTGGGGACGGCCCAAGAGACCCAGTACTTC. It translates to CASSLVGTAQETQYF.

There are many counts of this clonotype. This rearrangement joins TRBV5-8 to TRBJ2-1; a possible D gene is TRBD1 (5 bases). The length of the CDR3 is 16 residues. The ends were cut back, 4 bases at V and 7 bases at J, with 21 bases in the middle. Germline lookup yields CDR1 SGHTS and CDR2 YDEGEE. Here the CDR3 reads CASSTAPQERRNEQFF. CDR3 nucleotides: TGTGCCAGCAGCACGGCCCCACAGGAAAGGAGAAATGAGCAGTTCTTC.

This clonotype appeared a few times. The rearrangement uses TRBV20-1 and TRBJ2-7; D gene ambiguous. This CDR3 comprises 10 residues. Germline CDR1 reads DFQATT; CDR2 reads SNEGSKA (reference sequence). In DNA, the CDR3 is TGCAGCGTGCAGTCCTACGAGCAGTACTTC. Protein sequence: CSVQSYEQYF.

The table lists this clonotype with many counts. The chain links TRBV28 to TRBJ2-7, with D possibly being TRBD1 (6 bases). Germline CDR1 is MDHEN and CDR2 is SYDVKM. The CDR3 is made up of 15 amino acids. The ends were cut back, 4 bases at V and 4 bases at J, with 17 bases in the middle. The CDR3 region is CASSSVQGVLYEQYF. In DNA form, the CDR3 reads TGTGCCAGCAGTTCAGTACAGGGAGTCCTTTACGAGCAGTACTTC.

This clonotype has a count of ten or more. This chain uses TRBV28 with TRBJ2-1; D tentatively reads TRBD1 or TRBD2 (7 bases each). Trimming shortened V by 5 bases and J by 3 bases, and 17 bases separated the two germline ends. This CDR3 region has 16 residues. CDR1 and CDR2 from the germline V gene are MDHEN and SYDVKM. As DNA, the CDR3 is TGTGCCAGCAGTGCCGCGACAGGGAGGGTCTACAATGAGCAGTTCTTC. Translation gives CASSAATGRVYNEQFF.

Ten or more counts support this clonotype. The chain combines TRBV12-3 or TRBV12-4 with TRBJ2-2; unclear D gene. This CDR3 comprises 12 residues. The V and J ends lost 3 bases and 13 bases respectively, with 12 bases between them. CDR3 region: CASSFAALGLFF. DNA for the CDR3: TGTGCCAGCAGTTTCGCGGCTTTAGGGCTGTTTTTT.

This clonotype was counted many times. The chain employs TRBV5-4 and TRBJ2-1; TRBD2 matches 14 bases. The germline V gene encodes CDR1 SGHNT and CDR2 YYREEE (reference sequence). V lost 2 bases and J lost 6; bases outside the gene matches: 4. The CDR3 is 16 residues long. The CDR3 is CASSFPGTSGSNEQFF. The CDR3 coding sequence is TGTGCCAGCAGCTTTCCGGGGACTAGCGGGAGCAATGAGCAGTTCTTC.

This clonotype was picked up many times. The chain couples TRBV11-3 to TRBJ2-3, with 8 bases aligning to TRBD2. The V gene's germline CDR1 is SGHNT and CDR2 YENEEA. Trimming at V came to 0 bases and at J to 1 base, leaving 3 bases not matched to a gene. The CDR3 is made up of 16 amino acids. The CDR3 nucleotides are TGTGCCAGCAGCTTAGATCCAGCGGGAGGCACAGATACGCAGTATTTT. Amino acids: CASSLDPAGGTDTQYF.

This clonotype was counted a few times. The V gene is TRBV5-1, the J gene TRBJ2-3; TRBD2 matches 8 bases. Germline CDR1 SGHRS, CDR2 YFSETQ. V dropped 0 bases and J dropped 1; count of bases not matched to a gene: 7. CDR3 length equals 17 residues. The CDR3 loop is CASSLAPGGPGTDTQYF. The CDR3 DNA reads TGCGCCAGCAGCTTGGCTCCGGGAGGGCCGGGCACAGATACGCAGTATTTT.

This sequence joins TRBV28 and TRBJ2-6; D is unclear. Trimming cost V 9 bases and J 1 base, with 19 bases left between them. The CDR3 is 17 residues long. Germline V CDR1 and CDR2: MDHEN, SYDVKM. The DNA for the CDR3 is TGTGCCAGTTCTTCCCCTCCGTGGGGATCTGGGGCCAACGTCCTGACTTTC. Protein sequence: CASSSPPWGSGANVLTF.

This chain connects TRBV18 to TRBJ1-5; D is unresolved. The V gene lost 2 bases and the J gene lost 2 bases, with 13 bases spanning the gap. The germline V gene encodes CDR1 KGHSH and CDR2 LQKENI. The CDR3 sequence is 16 residues long. CDR3 in amino acids: CASSPTGWSGNQPQHF. The DNA of the CDR3 is TGTGCCAGCTCACCAACGGGGTGGAGTGGCAATCAGCCCCAGCATTTT.

This clonotype was counted between two and nine times. The chain links TRBV10-3 to TRBJ2-7; D gene ambiguous. Trimming removed 3 bases at V and 0 bases at J, with 6 bases between. CDR3 length: 13 residues. Germline CDR1 reads ENHRY; CDR2 reads SYGVKD. In DNA form, the CDR3 reads TGTGCCATCAGTGAAGGCAGCTCCTACGAGCAGTACTTC. As protein: CAISEGSSYEQYF.

This clonotype was recorded at least ten times. The chain employs TRBV12-3 or TRBV12-4 and TRBJ2-4; 7 bases fit TRBD1. V was pared by 5 bases and J by 4 bases, with 14 bases of the junction left unmatched. There are 17 residues in the CDR3. CDR3 amino acids: CASSATATGTDKNIQYF. In DNA, the CDR3 is TGTGCCAGCAGTGCCACAGCAACCGGGACAGATAAAAACATTCAGTACTTC.